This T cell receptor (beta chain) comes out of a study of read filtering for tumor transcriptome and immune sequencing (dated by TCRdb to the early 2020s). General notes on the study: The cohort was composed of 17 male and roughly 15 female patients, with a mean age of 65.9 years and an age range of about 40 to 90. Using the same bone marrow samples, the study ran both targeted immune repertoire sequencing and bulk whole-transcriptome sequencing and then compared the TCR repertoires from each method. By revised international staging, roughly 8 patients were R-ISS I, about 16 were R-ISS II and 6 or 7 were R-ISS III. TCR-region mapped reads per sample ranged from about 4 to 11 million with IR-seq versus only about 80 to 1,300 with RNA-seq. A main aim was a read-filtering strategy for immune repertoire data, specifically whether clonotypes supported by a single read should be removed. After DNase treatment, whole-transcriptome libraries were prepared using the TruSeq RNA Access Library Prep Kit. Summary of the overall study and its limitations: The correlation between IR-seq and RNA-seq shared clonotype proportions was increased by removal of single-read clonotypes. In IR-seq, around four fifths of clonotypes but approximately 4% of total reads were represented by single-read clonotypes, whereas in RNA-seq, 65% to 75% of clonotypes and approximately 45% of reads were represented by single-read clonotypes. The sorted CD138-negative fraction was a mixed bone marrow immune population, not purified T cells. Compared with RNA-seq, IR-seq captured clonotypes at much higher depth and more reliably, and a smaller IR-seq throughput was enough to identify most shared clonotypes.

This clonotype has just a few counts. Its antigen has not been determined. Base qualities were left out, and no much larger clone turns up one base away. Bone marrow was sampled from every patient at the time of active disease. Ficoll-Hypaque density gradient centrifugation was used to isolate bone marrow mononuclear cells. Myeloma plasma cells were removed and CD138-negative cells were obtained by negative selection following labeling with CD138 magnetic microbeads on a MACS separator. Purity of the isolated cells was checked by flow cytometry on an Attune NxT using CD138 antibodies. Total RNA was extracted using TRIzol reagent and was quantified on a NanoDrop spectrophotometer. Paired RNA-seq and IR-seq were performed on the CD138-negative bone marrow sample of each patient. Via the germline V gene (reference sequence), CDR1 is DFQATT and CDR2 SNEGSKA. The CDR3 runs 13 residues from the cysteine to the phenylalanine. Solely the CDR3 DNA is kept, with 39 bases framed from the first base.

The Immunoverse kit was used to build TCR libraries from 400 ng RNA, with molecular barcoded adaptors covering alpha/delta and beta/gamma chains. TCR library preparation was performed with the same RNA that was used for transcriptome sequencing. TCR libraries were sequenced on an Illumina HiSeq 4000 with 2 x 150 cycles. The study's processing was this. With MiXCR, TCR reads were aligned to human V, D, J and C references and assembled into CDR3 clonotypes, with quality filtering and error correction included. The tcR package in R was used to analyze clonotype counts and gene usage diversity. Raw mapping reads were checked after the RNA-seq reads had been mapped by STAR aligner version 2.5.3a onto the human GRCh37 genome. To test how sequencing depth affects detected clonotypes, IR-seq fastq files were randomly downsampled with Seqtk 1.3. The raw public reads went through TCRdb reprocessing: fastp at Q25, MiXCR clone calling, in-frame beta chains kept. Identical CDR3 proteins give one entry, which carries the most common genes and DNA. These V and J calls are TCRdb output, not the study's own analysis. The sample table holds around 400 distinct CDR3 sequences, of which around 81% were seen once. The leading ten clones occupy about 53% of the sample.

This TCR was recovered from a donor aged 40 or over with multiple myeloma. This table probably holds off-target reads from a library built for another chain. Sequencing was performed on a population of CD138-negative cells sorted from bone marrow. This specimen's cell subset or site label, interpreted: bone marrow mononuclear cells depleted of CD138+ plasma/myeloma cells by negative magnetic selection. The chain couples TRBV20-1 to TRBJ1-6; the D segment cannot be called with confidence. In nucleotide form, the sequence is TGCACCCCGGGCGGACCGTTTGATTCACCCCTCCACTTT. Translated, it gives CTPGGPFDSPLHF.